This T cell receptor beta chain was found in a study of identical twins. V shed 4 bases and J shed 2 bases, with 16 bases lying between them. This CDR3 is built from 16 residues. Germline loops: CDR1 SGHAT, CDR2 FQNNGV. A template switching step contributed a universal primer site, while unique molecular identifiers were present in the cDNA. In TCRdb, the 5' RACE reads were re-called with MiXCR into one record per CDR3 protein. Of roughly 750,000 distinct CDR3 sequences listed, roughly 20% were seen once; the top ten hold about 4.3%. The data also belong to a second study, concerning T cells expressing NK-cell markers. From that second work: Several donors' CD3+CD56-NKG2C+ cells were dominated by the same clonotypes.

The clonotype originates from a woman aged 18-29 years in good health. The specimen was PBMCs. The rearrangement links TRBV11-2 to TRBJ2-3; the D gene could be TRBD1 or TRBD2 (5 bases each). The CDR3 DNA is TGTGCCAGCAGCTCCGGGACCACACCGTCCACAGATACGCAGTATTTT. Protein: CASSSGTTPSTDTQYF.